The present TCR beta chain was sequenced within a study of cytomegalovirus exposure and HLA in healthy donors. Nominally healthy donors provided the samples, though records likely missed some immune exposures. A multiplex PCR was run with 60 Vbeta primers and 13 Jbeta primers. Measured with immunoSEQ multiplex PCR; TCRdb has only the in-frame clones, and not every one. The sample lists about 77,000 clones, around three quarters occurring once. V dropped 0 bases and J dropped 3 bases, with 11 bases sitting between them. The CDR3 totals 15 residues. Germline V gives CDR1 ENHRY, CDR2 SYGVKD. The clonotype comes from a man between 35 and 55 years old in good health and CMV-seronegative. The V gene is TRBV10-3, the J gene TRBJ1-1; a weak D match, TRBD1 (6 bases). The sample was PBMCs. As DNA, the CDR3 is TGTGCCATCAGTGAGTCAGGGCAGGGGTACACTGAAGCTTTCTTT. Translating it yields CAISESGQGYTEAFF.